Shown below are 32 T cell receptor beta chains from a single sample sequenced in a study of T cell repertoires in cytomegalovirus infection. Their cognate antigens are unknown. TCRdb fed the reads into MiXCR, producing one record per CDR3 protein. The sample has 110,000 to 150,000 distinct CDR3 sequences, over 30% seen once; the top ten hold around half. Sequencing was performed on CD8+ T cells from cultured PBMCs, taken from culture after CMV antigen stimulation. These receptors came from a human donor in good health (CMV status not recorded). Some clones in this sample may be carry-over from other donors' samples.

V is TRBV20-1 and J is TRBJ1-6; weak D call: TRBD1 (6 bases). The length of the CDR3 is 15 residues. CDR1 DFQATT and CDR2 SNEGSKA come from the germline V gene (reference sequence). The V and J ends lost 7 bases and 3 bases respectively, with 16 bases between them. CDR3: CSVQGASLYNSPLHF. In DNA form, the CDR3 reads TGCAGTGTACAGGGAGCCAGTCTCTATAATTCACCCCTCCACTTT.

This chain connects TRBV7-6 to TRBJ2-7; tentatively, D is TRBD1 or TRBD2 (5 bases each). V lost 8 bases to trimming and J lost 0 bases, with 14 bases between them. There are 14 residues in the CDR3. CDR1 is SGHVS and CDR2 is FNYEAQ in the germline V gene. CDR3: CASGAGANSYEQYF. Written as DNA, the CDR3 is TGTGCCAGCGGGGCCGGGGCGAACTCCTACGAGCAGTACTTC.

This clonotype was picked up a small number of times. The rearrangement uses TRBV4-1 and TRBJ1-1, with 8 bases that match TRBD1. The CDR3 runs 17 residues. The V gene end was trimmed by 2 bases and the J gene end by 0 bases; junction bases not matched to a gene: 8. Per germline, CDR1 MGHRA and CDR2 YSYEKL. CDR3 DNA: TGCGCCAGCAGCCAACACCATGGACAGGGTTTGAACACTGAAGCTTTCTTT. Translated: CASSQHHGQGLNTEAFF.

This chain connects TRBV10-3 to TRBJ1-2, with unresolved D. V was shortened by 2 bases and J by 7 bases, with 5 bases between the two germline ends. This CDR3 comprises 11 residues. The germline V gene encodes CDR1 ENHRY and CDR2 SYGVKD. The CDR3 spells CAISEGSGYTF. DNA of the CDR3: TGTGCCATCAGTGAGGGATCTGGCTACACCTTC.

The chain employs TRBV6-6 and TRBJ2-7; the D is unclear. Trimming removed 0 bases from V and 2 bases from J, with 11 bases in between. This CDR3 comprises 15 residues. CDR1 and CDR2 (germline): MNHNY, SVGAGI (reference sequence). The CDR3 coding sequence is TGTGCCAGCAGTTACTCGCCTTCCAGTGCCTACGAGCAGTACTTC. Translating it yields CASSYSPSSAYEQYF.

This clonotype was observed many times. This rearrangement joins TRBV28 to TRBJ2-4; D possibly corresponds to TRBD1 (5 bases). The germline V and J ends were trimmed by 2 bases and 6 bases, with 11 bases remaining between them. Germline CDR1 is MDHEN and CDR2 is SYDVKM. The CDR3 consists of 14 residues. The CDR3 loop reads CASSLMQGRNIQYF. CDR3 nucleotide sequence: TGTGCCAGCAGTTTAATGCAGGGTCGAAACATTCAGTACTTC.

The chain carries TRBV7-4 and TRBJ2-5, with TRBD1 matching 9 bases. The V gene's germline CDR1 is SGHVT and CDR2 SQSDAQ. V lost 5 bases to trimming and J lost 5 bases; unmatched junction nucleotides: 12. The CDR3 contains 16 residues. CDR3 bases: TGTGCCAGCAGCAGCCCGGGACAGGGTTCGGGGGAGACCCAGTACTTC. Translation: CASSSPGQGSGETQYF.

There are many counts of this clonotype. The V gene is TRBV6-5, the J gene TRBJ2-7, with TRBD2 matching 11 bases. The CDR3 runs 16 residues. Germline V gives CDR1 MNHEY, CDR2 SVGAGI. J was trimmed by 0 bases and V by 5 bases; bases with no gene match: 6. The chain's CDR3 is CASSHRLAGSSYEQYF. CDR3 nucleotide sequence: TGTGCCAGCAGTCACCGACTAGCGGGAAGCTCCTACGAGCAGTACTTC.

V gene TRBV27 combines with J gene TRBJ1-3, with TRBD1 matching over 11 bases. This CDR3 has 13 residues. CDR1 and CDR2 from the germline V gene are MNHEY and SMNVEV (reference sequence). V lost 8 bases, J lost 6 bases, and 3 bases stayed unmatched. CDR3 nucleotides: TGTGCCAGCCAGGGACAGGGGGAAAACACCATATATTTT. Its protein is CASQGQGENTIYF.

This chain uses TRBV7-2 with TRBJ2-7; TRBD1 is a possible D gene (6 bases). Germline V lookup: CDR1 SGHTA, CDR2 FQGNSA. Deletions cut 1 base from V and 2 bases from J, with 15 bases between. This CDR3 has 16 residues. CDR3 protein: CASSLGVGDIPYEQYF. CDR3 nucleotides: TGTGCCAGCAGCTTAGGCGTTGGGGACATCCCCTACGAGCAGTACTTC. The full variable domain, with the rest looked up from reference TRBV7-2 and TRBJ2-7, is GAGVSQSPSNKVTEKGKDVELRCDPISGHTALYWYRQSLGQGLEFLIYFQGNSAPDKSGLPSDRFSAERTGGSVSTLTIQRTQQEDSAVYLCASSLGVGDIPYEQYFGPGTRLTVT.

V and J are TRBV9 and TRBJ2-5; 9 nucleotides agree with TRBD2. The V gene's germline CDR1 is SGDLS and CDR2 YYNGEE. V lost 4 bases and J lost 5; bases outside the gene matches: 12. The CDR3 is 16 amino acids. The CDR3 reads CASSTLAGASGETQYF. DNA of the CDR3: TGTGCCAGCAGCACCTTAGCGGGGGCCTCCGGCGAGACCCAGTACTTC.

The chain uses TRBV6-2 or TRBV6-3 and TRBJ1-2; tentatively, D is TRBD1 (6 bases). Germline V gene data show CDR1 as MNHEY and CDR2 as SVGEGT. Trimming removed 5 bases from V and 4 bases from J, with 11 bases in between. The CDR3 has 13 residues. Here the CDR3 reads CASSPWTVYGYTF. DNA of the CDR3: TGTGCCAGCAGTCCCTGGACAGTCTATGGCTACACCTTC.

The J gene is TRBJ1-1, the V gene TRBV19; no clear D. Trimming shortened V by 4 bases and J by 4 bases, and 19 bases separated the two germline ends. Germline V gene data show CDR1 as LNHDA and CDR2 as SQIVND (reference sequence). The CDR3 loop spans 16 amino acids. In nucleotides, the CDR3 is TGTGCCAGTAGTAACCCCGACATCACCGGACCCACTGAAGCTTTCTTT. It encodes CASSNPDITGPTEAFF.

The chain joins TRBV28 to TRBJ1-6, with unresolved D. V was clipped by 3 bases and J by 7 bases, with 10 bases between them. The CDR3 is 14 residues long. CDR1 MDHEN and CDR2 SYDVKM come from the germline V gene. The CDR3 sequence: CASSLGQANSPLHF. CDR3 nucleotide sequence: TGTGCCAGCAGTTTGGGTCAAGCCAATTCACCCCTCCACTTT. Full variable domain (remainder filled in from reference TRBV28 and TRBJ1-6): DVKVTQSSRYLVKRTGEKVFLECVQDMDHENMFWYRQDPGLGLRLIYFSYDVKMKEKGDIPEGYSVSREKKERFSLILESASTNQTSMYLCASSLGQANSPLHFGNGTRLTVT.

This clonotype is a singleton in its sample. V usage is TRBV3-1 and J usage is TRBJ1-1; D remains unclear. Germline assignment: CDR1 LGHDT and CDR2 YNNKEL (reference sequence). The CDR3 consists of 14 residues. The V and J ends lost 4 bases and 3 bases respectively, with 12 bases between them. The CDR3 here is CASSPLGGDTEAFF. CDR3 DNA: TGTGCCAGCAGCCCCCTCGGCGGGGACACTGAAGCTTTCTTT. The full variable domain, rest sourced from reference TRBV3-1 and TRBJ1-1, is DTAVSQTPKYLVTQMGNDKSIKCEQNLGHDTMYWYKQDSKKFLKIMFSYNNKELIINETVPNRFSPKSPDKAHLNLHINSLELGDSAVYFCASSPLGGDTEAFFGQGTRLTVV.

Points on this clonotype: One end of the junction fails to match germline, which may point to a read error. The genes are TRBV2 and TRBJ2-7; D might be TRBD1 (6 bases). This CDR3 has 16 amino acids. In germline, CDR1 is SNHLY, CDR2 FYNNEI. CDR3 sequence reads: CASSQASTGSSHEQYF. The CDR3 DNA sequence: TGTGCCAGCTCCCAAGCGTCCACAGGGTCCTCCCACGAGCAGTACTTC.

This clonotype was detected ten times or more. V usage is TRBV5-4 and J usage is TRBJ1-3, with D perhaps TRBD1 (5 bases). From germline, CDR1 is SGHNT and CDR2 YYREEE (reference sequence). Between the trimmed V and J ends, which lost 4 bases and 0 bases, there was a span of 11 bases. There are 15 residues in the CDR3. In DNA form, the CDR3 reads TGTGCCAGCAGCGCCGGGACCTACTCTGGAAACACCATATATTTT. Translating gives CASSAGTYSGNTIYF.

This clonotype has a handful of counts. CDR3 amino acids: CATSDGQYNEQFF. The CDR3, as DNA: TGTGCCACCAGTGATGGACAGTACAATGAGCAGTTCTTC. This chain connects TRBV24-1 to TRBJ2-1; weak D call: TRBD1 (6 bases). CDR3 length equals 13 residues. The germline CDR1 and CDR2 sequences are KGHDR and SFDVKD. The V end was cut by 3 bases, the J end by 4 bases, with 6 bases between.

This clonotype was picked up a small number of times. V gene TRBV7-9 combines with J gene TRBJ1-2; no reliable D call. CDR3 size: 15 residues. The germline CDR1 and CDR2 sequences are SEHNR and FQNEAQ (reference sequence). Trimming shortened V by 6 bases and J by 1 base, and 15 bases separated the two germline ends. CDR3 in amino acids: CASSEEFGSNYGYTF. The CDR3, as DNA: TGTGCCAGCAGTGAGGAATTTGGAAGTAACTATGGCTACACCTTC.

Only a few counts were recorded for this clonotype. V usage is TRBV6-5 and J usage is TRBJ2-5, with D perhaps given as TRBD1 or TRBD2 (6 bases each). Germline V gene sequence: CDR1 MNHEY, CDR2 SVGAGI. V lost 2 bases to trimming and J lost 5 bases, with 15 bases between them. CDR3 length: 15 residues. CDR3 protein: CASSYIGGRGETQYF. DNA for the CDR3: TGTGCCAGCAGTTACATCGGGGGCCGAGGGGAGACCCAGTACTTC.

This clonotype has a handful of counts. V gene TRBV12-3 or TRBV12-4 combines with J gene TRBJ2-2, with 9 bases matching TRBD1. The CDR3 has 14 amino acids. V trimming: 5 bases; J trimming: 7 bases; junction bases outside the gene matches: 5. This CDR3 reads CASSLTGGNGELFF. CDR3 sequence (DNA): TGTGCCAGCAGTCTCACAGGGGGCAACGGGGAGCTGTTTTTT.

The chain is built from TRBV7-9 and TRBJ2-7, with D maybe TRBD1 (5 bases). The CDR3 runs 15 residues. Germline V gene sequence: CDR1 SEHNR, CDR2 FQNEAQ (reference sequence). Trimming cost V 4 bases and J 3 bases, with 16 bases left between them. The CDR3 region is CASSWAETVNYEQYF. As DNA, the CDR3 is TGTGCCAGCAGCTGGGCCGAGACAGTCAACTACGAGCAGTACTTC.

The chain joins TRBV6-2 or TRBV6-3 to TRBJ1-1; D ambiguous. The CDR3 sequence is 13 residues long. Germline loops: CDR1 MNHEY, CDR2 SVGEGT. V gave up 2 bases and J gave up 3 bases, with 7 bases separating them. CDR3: CASSYVEDTEAFF. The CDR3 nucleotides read TGTGCCAGCAGTTACGTGGAGGACACTGAAGCTTTCTTT.

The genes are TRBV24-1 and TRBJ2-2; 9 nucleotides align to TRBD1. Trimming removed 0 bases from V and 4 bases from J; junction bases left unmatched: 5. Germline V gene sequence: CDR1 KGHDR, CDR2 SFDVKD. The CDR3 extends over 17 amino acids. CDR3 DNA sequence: TGTGCCACCAGTGATTTGGGACAGGGGAGTTCCACCGGGGAGCTGTTTTTT. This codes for CATSDLGQGSSTGELFF.

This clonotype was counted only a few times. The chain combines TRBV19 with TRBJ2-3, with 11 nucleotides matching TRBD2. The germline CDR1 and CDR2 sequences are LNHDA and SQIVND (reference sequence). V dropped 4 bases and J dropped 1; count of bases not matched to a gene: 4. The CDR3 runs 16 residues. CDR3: CASSTSGGRGTDTQYF. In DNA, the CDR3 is TGTGCCAGTAGTACTAGCGGGGGGCGCGGCACAGATACGCAGTATTTT.

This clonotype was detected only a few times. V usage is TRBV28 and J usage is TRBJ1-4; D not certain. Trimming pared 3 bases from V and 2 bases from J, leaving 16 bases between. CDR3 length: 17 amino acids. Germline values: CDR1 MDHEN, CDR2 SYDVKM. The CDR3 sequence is CASSLGLGSWTNEKLFF. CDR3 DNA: TGTGCCAGCAGTTTGGGCTTGGGTTCATGGACTAATGAAAAACTGTTTTTT. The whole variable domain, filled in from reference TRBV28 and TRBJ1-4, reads DVKVTQSSRYLVKRTGEKVFLECVQDMDHENMFWYRQDPGLGLRLIYFSYDVKMKEKGDIPEGYSVSREKKERFSLILESASTNQTSMYLCASSLGLGSWTNEKLFFGSGTQLSVL.

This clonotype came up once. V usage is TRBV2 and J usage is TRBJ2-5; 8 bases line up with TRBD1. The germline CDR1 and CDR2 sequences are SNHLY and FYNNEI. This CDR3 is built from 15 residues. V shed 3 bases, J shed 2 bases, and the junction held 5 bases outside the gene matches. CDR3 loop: CASSDPGQGQETQYF. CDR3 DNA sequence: TGTGCCAGCAGTGATCCTGGACAGGGTCAAGAGACCCAGTACTTC.

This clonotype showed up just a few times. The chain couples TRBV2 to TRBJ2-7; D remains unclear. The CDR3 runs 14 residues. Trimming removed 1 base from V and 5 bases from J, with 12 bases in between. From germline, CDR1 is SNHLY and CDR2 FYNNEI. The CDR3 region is CASSEVGGQNEQYF. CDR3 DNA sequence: TGTGCCAGCAGTGAAGTAGGTGGGCAGAACGAGCAGTACTTC.

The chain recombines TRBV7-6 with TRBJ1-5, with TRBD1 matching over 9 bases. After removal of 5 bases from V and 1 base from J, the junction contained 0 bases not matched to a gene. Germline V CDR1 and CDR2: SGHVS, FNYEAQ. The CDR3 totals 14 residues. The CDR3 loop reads CASSGTGSNQPQHF. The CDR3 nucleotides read TGTGCCAGCAGCGGGACAGGGAGCAATCAGCCCCAGCATTTT.

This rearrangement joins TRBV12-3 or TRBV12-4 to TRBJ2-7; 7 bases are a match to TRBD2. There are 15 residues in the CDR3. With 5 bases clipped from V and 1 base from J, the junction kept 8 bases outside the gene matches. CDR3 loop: CASSPPGGTSYEQYF. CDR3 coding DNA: TGTGCCAGCAGTCCCCCGGGGGGTACGTCCTACGAGCAGTACTTC.

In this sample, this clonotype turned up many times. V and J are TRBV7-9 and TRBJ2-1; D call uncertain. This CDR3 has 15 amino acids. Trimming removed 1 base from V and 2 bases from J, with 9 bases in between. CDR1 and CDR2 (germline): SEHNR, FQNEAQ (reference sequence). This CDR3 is CASSLVNNAYNEQFF. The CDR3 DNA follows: TGTGCCAGCAGCTTAGTGAATAACGCCTACAATGAGCAGTTCTTC.

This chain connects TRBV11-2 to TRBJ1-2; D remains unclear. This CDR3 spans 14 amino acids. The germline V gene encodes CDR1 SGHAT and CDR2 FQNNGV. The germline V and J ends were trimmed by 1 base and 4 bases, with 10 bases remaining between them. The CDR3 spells CASSLVEVAYGYTF. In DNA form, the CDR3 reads TGTGCCAGCAGCTTAGTGGAGGTTGCCTATGGCTACACCTTC.